These 12 T cell receptor beta chains came from one sample sequenced in a study of OX40 agonist ivuxolimab in advanced cancers. Assay: immunoSEQ multiplex PCR; the TCRdb copy retains only in-frame clones and omits some. The sample has about 80,000 clones; about 86% are singletons. Material: CD4+ or CD8+ T cells sorted from blood, obtained in a trial of the OX40 agonist ivuxolimab. Receptors were obtained from an adult with an advanced solid tumor such as melanoma, head and neck, liver or kidney cancer.

V usage is TRBV28 and J usage is TRBJ2-1; 8 bases align to TRBD2. The CDR3 runs 15 residues. Germline CDR1 reads MDHEN; CDR2 reads SYDVKM. V gave up 8 bases and J gave up 5 bases; unmatched junction bases: 11. The CDR3, as DNA: TGTGCCAGCCTAACCGGGGGGGCCGAGAACAATGAGCAGTTCTTC. It translates to CASLTGGAENNEQFF.

The chain is built from TRBV28 and TRBJ1-4; D is uncertain. Germline assignment: CDR1 MDHEN and CDR2 SYDVKM. Trimming removed 4 bases at V and 0 bases at J, with 12 bases between. The CDR3 loop spans 16 amino acids. Here the CDR3 reads CASSSLSGTTNEKLFF. The CDR3 region has the DNA TGTGCCAGCAGTTCGTTGTCGGGGACAACTAATGAAAAACTGTTTTTT.

The genes are TRBV7-2 and TRBJ1-2; 9 nucleotides line up with TRBD1. The V gene's germline CDR1 is SGHTA and CDR2 FQGNSA. J gave up 2 bases and V 3 bases, and 4 bases lay outside the gene matches. The CDR3 spans 15 residues. CDR3 in amino acids: CASSFGDRVNYGYTF. CDR3 nucleotides: TGTGCCAGCAGCTTTGGGGACAGGGTGAACTATGGCTACACCTTC.

The chain combines TRBV4-3 with TRBJ2-5; 15 nucleotides match TRBD2. The CDR3 totals 18 residues. The germline V gene has CDR1 LGHNA and CDR2 YSLEER. Germline trimming cut 0 bases from V and 5 bases from J; bases unmatched to any gene: 7. CDR3 nucleotide sequence: TGCGCCAGCAGCCAAGATTTTAGGACTAGCGGGGGGGTGGAGACCCAGTACTTC. It yields the protein CASSQDFRTSGGVETQYF.

The rearrangement joins TRBV5-1 to TRBJ2-2; a possible D gene is TRBD1 (6 bases). Trimming stripped 4 bases from V and 2 bases from J, with 9 bases between. This CDR3 is 14 amino acids long. In germline, CDR1 is SGHRS, CDR2 YFSETQ. The CDR3 coding sequence is TGCGCCAGCAGCAAGGACAGTAACACCGGGGAGCTGTTTTTT. Residues: CASSKDSNTGELFF.

V and J are TRBV4-1 and TRBJ2-2; D is undetermined. Germline V gene data show CDR1 as MGHRA and CDR2 as YSYEKL. This CDR3 region has 12 residues. Trimming shortened V by 2 bases and J by 3 bases, and 1 base separated the two germline ends. CDR3 sequence: CASSQYTGELFF. The CDR3 DNA reads as TGCGCCAGCAGCCAATACACCGGGGAGCTGTTTTTT.

The V gene is TRBV5-4, the J gene TRBJ2-1; TRBD1 aligns across 9 bases. This CDR3 comprises 14 residues. The V and J ends lost 0 bases and 9 bases, in that order; junction bases with no gene match: 4. Germline CDR1 and CDR2: SGHNT and YYREEE (reference sequence). The CDR3 region has the DNA TGTGCCAGCAGCTTGGGGACAGGGGATGGTGAGCAGTTCTTC. Its translation is CASSLGTGDGEQFF.

The J gene is TRBJ2-2, the V gene TRBV4-2; D is ambiguous. V was clipped by 1 base and J by 0 bases, with 9 bases between them. Germline V gives CDR1 LGHNA, CDR2 YNFKEQ. The CDR3 contains 16 residues. The CDR3 is CASSQVELPNTGELFF. The CDR3 DNA follows: TGTGCCAGCAGCCAAGTAGAGCTTCCGAACACCGGGGAGCTGTTTTTT.

This rearrangement joins TRBV7-9 to TRBJ1-3; D is uncertain. Germline values: CDR1 SEHNR, CDR2 FQNEAQ (reference sequence). The CDR3 is 17 amino acids. Trimming took off 1 base at V and 0 bases at J, with 13 bases between the two ends. The CDR3 spells CASSLGFKYISGNTIYF. In DNA form, the CDR3 reads TGTGCCAGCAGCTTAGGTTTTAAGTACATCTCTGGAAACACCATATATTTT.

The rearrangement links TRBV4-3 to TRBJ2-1, with D tentatively TRBD2 (5 bases). The CDR3 is 14 amino acids. Looked up from germline, CDR1 is LGHNA and CDR2 is YSLEER. V was clipped by 0 bases and J by 9 bases, with 12 bases between them. The CDR3 loop reads CASSQDQEGVEQFF. The CDR3 DNA is TGCGCCAGCAGCCAAGATCAAGAGGGAGTTGAGCAGTTCTTC.

The J gene is TRBJ2-5, the V gene TRBV21-1; no DNA check was done on the table's D call, TRBD2. TRBV21-1 is a pseudogene segment. The CDR3 runs to 13 residues. The CDR3 reads CAIPPTSRETQYF. The CDR3 DNA sequence: TGTGCCATCCCCCCCACTAGCAGGGAGACCCAGTACTTC.

The chain is built from TRBV11-2 and TRBJ1-1, with a weak D call TRBD1 (5 bases). Trimming shortened V by 4 bases and J by 7 bases, and 13 bases separated the two germline ends. Germline CDR1 reads SGHAT; CDR2 reads FQNNGV. CDR3 length: 13 amino acids. CDR3: CASSSDRQLEAFF. The DNA of the CDR3 is TGTGCCAGCAGCTCAGACCGACAGCTTGAAGCTTTCTTT.